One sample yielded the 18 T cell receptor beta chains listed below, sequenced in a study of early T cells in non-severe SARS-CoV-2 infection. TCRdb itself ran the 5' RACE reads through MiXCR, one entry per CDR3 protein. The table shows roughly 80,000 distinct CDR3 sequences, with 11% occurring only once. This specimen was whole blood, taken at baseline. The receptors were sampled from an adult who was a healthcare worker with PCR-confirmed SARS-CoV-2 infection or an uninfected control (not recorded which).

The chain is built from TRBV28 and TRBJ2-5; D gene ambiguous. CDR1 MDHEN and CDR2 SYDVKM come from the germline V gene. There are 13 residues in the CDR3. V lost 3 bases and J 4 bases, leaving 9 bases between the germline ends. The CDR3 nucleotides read TGTGCCAGCAGTTTGGTGGCCCGAGAGACCCAGTACTTC. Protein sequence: CASSLVARETQYF. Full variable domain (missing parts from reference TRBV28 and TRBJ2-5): DVKVTQSSRYLVKRTGEKVFLECVQDMDHENMFWYRQDPGLGLRLIYFSYDVKMKEKGDIPEGYSVSREKKERFSLILESASTNQTSMYLCASSLVARETQYFGPGTRLLVL.

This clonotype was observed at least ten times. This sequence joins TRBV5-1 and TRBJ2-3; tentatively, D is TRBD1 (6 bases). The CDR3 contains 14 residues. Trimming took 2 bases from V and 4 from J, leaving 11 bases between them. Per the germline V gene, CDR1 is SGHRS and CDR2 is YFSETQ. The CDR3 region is CASSFGQWADTQYF. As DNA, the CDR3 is TGCGCCAGCAGCTTTGGACAGTGGGCAGATACGCAGTATTTT. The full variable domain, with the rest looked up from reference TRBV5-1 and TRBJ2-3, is KAGVTQTPRYLIKTRGQQVTLSCSPISGHRSVSWYQQTPGQGLQFLFEYFSETQRNKGNFPGRFSGRQFSNSRSEMNVSTLELGDSALYLCASSFGQWADTQYFGPGTRLTVL.

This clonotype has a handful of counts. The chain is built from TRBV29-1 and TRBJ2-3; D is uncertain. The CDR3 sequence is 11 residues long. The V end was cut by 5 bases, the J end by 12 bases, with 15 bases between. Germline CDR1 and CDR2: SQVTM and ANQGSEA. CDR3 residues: CSVLDGSDQYF. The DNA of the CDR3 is TGCAGCGTTCTTGACGGCTCCGACCAGTATTTT.

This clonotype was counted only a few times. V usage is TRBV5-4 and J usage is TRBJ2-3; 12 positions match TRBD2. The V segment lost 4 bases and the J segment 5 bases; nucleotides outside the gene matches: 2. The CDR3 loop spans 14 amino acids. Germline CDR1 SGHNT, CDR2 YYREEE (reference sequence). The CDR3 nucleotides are TGTGCCAGCAGCCTGACTAGCGGGGGAGATACGCAGTATTTT. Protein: CASSLTSGGDTQYF.

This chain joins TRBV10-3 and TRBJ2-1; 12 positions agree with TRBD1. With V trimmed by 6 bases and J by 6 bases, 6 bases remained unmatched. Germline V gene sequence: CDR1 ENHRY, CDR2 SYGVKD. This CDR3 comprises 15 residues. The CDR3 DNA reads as TGTGCCATCAGATCGGGACAGGGGGCACCCAATGAGCAGTTCTTC. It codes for CAIRSGQGAPNEQFF.

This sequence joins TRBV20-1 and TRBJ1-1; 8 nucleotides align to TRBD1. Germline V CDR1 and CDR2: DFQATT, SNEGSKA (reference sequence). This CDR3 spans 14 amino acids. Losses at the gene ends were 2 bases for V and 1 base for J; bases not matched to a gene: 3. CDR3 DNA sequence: TGCAGTGCTAGATCCGGGACAGGGAACACTGAAGCTTTCTTT. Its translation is CSARSGTGNTEAFF.

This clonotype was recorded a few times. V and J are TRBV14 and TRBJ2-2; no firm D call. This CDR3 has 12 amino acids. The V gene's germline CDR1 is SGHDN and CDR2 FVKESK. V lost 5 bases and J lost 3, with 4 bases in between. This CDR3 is CASSSYTGELFF. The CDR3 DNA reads TGTGCCAGCAGCTCGTACACCGGGGAGCTGTTTTTT.

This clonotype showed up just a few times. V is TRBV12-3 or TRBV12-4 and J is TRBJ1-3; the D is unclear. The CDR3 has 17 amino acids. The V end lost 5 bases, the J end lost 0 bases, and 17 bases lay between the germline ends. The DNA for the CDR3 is TGTGCCAGCAGTCCCATCAGAATAATTCGCTCTGGAAACACCATATATTTT. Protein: CASSPIRIIRSGNTIYF.

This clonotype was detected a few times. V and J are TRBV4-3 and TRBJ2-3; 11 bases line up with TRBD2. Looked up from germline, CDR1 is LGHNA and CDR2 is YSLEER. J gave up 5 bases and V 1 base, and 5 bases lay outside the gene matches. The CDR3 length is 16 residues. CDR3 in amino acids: CASSQVTSGGGDTQYF. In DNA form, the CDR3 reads TGCGCCAGCAGCCAAGTCACTAGCGGGGGTGGAGATACGCAGTATTTT.

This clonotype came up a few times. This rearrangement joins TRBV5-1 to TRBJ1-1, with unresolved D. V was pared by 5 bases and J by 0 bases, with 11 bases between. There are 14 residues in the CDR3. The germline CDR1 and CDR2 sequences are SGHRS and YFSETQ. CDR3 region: CASSETTMNTEAFF. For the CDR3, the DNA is TGCGCCAGCAGTGAAACGACAATGAACACTGAAGCTTTCTTT.

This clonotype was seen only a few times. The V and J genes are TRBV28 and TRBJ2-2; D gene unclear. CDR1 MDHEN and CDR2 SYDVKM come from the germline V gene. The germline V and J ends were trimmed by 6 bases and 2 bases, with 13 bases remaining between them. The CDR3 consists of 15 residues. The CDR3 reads CASSFKPINTGELFF. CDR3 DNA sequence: TGTGCCAGCAGCTTTAAGCCAATAAACACCGGGGAGCTGTTTTTT. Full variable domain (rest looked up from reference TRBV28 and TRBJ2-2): DVKVTQSSRYLVKRTGEKVFLECVQDMDHENMFWYRQDPGLGLRLIYFSYDVKMKEKGDIPEGYSVSREKKERFSLILESASTNQTSMYLCASSFKPINTGELFFGEGSRLTVL.

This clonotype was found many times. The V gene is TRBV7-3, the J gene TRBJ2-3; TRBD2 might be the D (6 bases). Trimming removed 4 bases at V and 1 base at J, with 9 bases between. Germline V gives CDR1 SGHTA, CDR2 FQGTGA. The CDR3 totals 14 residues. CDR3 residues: CASSYTGGTDTQYF. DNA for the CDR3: TGTGCCAGCAGCTATACGGGGGGCACAGATACGCAGTATTTT.

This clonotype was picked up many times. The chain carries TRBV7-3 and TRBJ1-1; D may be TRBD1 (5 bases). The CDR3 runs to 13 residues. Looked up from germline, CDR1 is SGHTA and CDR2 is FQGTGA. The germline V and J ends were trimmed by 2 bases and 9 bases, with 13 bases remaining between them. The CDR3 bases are TGTGCCAGCAGCTTATCAGGCGACAGCAAAGCTTTCTTT. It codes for CASSLSGDSKAFF.

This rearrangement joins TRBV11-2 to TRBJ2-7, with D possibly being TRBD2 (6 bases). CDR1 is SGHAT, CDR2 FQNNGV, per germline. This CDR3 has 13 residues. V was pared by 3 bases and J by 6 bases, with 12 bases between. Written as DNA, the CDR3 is TGTGCCAGCAGCTTGTTGCGGGACGGCGAGCAGTACTTC. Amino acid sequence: CASSLLRDGEQYF.

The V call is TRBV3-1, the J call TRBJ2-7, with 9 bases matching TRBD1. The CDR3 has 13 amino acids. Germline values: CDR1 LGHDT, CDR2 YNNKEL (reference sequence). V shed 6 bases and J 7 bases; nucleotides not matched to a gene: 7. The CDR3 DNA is TGTGCCAGCAGGCTACAGGGGGCAGGAGAGCAGTACTTC. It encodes CASRLQGAGEQYF.

As DNA, the CDR3 is TGTGCCAGCAGCTTAACCTTTGTATCGAACACTGAAGCTTTCTTT. Encoded protein: CASSLTFVSNTEAFF. The V and J genes are TRBV7-3 and TRBJ1-1; D not resolved. V was shortened by 0 bases and J by 1 base, with 9 bases between the two germline ends. The CDR3 has 15 amino acids. CDR1 is SGHTA, CDR2 FQGTGA, per germline. The full variable domain, rest sourced from reference TRBV7-3 and TRBJ1-1, is GAGVSQTPSNKVTEKGKYVELRCDPISGHTALYWYRQSLGQGPEFLIYFQGTGAADDSGLPNDRFFAVRPEGSVSTLKIQRTERGDSAVYLCASSLTFVSNTEAFFGQGTRLTVV.

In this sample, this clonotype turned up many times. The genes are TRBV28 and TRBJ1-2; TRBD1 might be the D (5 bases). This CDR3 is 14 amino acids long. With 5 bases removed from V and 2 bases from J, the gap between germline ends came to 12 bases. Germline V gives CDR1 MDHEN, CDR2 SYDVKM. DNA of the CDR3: TGTGCCAGCAGTGAAGGGACGCAGAACTATGGCTACACCTTC. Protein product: CASSEGTQNYGYTF.

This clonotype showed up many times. In nucleotides, the CDR3 is TGTGCCAGCAACCCCGTTATGGGAAACACTGAAGCTTTCTTT. This encodes CASNPVMGNTEAFF. V is TRBV11-2 and J is TRBJ1-1; D unresolved. Germline values: CDR1 SGHAT, CDR2 FQNNGV. Trimming pared 7 bases from V and 2 bases from J, leaving 14 bases between. The CDR3 is made up of 14 amino acids. Full variable domain (remainder filled in from reference TRBV11-2 and TRBJ1-1): EAGVAQSPRYKIIEKRQSVAFWCNPISGHATLYWYQQILGQGPKLLIQFQNNGVVDDSQLPKDRFSAERLKGVDSTLKIQPAKLEDSAVYLCASNPVMGNTEAFFGQGTRLTVV.